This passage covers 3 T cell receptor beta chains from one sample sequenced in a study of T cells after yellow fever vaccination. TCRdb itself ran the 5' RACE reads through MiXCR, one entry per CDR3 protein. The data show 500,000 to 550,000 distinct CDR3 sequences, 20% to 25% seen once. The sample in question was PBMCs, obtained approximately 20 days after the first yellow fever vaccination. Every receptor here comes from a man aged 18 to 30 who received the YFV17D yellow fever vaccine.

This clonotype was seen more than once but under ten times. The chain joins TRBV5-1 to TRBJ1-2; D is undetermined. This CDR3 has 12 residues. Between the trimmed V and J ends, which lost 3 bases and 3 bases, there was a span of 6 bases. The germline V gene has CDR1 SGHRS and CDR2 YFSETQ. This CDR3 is CASSSDHYGYTF. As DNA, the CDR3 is TGCGCCAGCAGCTCGGATCACTATGGCTACACCTTC.

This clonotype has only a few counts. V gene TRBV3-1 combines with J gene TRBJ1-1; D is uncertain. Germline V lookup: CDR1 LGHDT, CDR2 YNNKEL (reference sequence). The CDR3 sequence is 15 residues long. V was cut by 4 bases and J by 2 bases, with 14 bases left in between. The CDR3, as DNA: TGTGCCAGCAGCCTCCACTTAAGACAAAACACTGAAGCTTTCTTT. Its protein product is CASSLHLRQNTEAFF.

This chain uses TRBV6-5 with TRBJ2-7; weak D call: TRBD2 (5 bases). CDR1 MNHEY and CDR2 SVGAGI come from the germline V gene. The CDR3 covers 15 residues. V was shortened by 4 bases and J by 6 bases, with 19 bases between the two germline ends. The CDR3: CASSSPGGGRPEQYF. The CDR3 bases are TGTGCCAGCAGTTCTCCAGGAGGCGGCCGTCCCGAGCAGTACTTC.